Each of the 3 T cell receptor beta chains below was sequenced from the same sample in a study of cytomegalovirus exposure and HLA in healthy donors. A multiplex PCR was run with 60 Vbeta primers and 13 Jbeta primers. This table comes from immunoSEQ multiplex PCR, and its TCRdb copy is limited to in-frame clones, with some not included. The top ten clones hold approximately 1% of a sample with approximately 210,000 clones, 65% to 80% of them seen once. The sample consisted of PBMCs. These receptors were obtained from a woman in her 40s in good health and CMV-seronegative.

This rearrangement joins TRBV7-7 to TRBJ2-7, with TRBD1 matching over 7 bases. Trimming took 1 base from V and 7 from J; bases not matched to a gene: 7. Germline V gives CDR1 SSHAT, CDR2 FNYEAQ (reference sequence). The CDR3 consists of 14 residues. CDR3 sequence: CASSLGQGDREQYF. The CDR3 bases are TGTGCCAGCAGCTTAGGACAGGGTGATCGGGAGCAGTACTTC.

V and J are TRBV2 and TRBJ2-7; 10 nucleotides align to TRBD2. The CDR3 runs to 15 residues. Losses at the gene ends were 6 bases for V and 0 bases for J; bases not matched to a gene: 5. CDR1 is SNHLY and CDR2 is FYNNEI in the germline V gene. Here the CDR3 DNA reads TGTGCCAGCAGGGCCGGGACTAGCGACTCCTACGAGCAGTACTTC. Translation: CASRAGTSDSYEQYF.

The J gene is TRBJ1-1, the V gene TRBV5-6; 8 bases are a match to TRBD1. The CDR3 contains 14 residues. The germline V gene encodes CDR1 SGHDT and CDR2 YYEEEE. Trimming cost V 4 bases and J 1 base; bases outside gene matches: 3. The CDR3 sequence is CASSRDRRNTEAFF. The DNA of the CDR3 is TGTGCCAGCAGCCGGGACAGGAGGAACACTGAAGCTTTCTTT. Based on the CDR3 plus reference TRBV5-6 and TRBJ1-1, the full variable domain is DAGVTQSPTHLIKTRGQQVTLRCSPKSGHDTVSWYQQALGQGPQFIFQYYEEEERQRGNFPDRFSGHQFPNYSSELNVNALLLGDSALYLCASSRDRRNTEAFFGQGTRLTVV.